This T cell receptor beta chain was identified in a study of blood T cell repertoires in COVID-19. Study-level information: Spain, Italy and the United States supplied samples that represented acute and convalescent COVID-19. Sources were T cells, B-cell-depleted T cells, or PBMCs; the material itself was cDNA or gDNA.

This CDR3 contains 11 residues. CDR1 is SGDLS, CDR2 YYNGEE, per germline. V was shortened by 0 bases and J by 6 bases, with 4 bases between the two germline ends. How the authors handled the data: Using reference gene primer amplification, nucleated cell counts were estimated. Some clones are missing from TCRdb's copy, which holds only in-frame ones; the method was immunoSEQ multiplex PCR. The D gene and trimming were derived from the DNA, and the V and J assignments and clone size from that table. The data contain approximately 220,000 clones, less than 90% of them seen just once; the ten biggest clones take up approximately 5.1%. This clone showed up just once.

This sequence originates from a woman aged 55-75 years who had recovered from COVID-19. Sequencing was carried out using peripheral blood. V gene TRBV9 combines with J gene TRBJ2-7, with D uncertain. CDR3 loop: CASSVEREQYF. CDR3 coding DNA: TGTGCCAGCAGCGTAGAGCGCGAGCAGTACTTC.